The 17 T cell receptor beta chains reported below all come from one sample, sequenced in a study of precursors of human CD4 cytotoxic T cells. Four sorted CD4+ memory subsets, central memory, effector memory, IL-7R-high TEMRA and IL-7R-negative TEMRA, were UMI-sequenced. Each CDR3 protein gets one entry after TCRdb re-called the reads with MiXCR. The repertoire consists of some 240 distinct CDR3 sequences, with roughly 32% occurring once and the leading ten covering approximately 53%. Material for sequencing was memory CD4+ T cells from blood (PBMCs). The receptors come from a human donor in good health.

This clonotype qualifies as hyperexpanded. The rearrangement links TRBV11-2 to TRBJ2-4; D is ambiguous. The length of the CDR3 is 16 residues. The germline CDR1 and CDR2 sequences are SGHAT and FQNNGV. Trimming took 1 base from V and 0 from J, leaving 10 bases between them. CDR3 loop: CASSLVGSVAKNIQYF. The CDR3 DNA follows: TGTGCCAGCAGCTTAGTAGGCAGTGTAGCCAAAAACATTCAGTACTTC.

This clonotype ranks as large (0.1 to 1%). The chain couples TRBV6-5 to TRBJ2-7; TRBD1 agrees at 10 bases. The CDR3 consists of 17 residues. Germline CDR1 MNHEY, CDR2 SVGAGI. Trimming removed 0 bases from V and 8 bases from J; junction bases left unmatched: 13. The CDR3 DNA sequence: TGTGCCAGCAGTTACTCAACTACCGGGACAGGGGTAGTACAGCAGTACTTC. Its protein is CASSYSTTGTGVVQQYF.

The chain has TRBV18 and TRBJ2-3; TRBD1 matches 7 bases. The V gene end was trimmed by 4 bases and the J gene end by 8 bases; junction bases not matched to a gene: 6. The CDR3 extends over 13 amino acids. Germline CDR1 is KGHSH and CDR2 is LQKENI. The CDR3 reads CASSLETGRTQYF. The CDR3 DNA reads TGTGCCAGCTCACTCGAGACAGGGCGTACGCAGTATTTT.

This chain connects TRBV14 to TRBJ1-2; D call uncertain. V was trimmed by 1 base and J by 4 bases, leaving 4 bases between them. The germline V gene has CDR1 SGHDN and CDR2 FVKESK. CDR3 size: 12 residues. The CDR3 region is CASSQAGYGYTF. DNA for the CDR3: TGTGCCAGCAGCCAAGCTGGCTATGGCTACACCTTC.

The genes are TRBV12-3 or TRBV12-4 and TRBJ2-3, with 14 bases matching TRBD2. The CDR3 is 16 residues long. V shed 5 bases, J shed 8 bases, and the junction held 9 bases outside the gene matches. The CDR3 is CASSPGTSGSLGTQYF. CDR3 DNA sequence: TGTGCCAGCAGTCCAGGGACTAGCGGGAGCTTGGGTACGCAGTATTTT.

This clonotype has only a few counts. At one boundary the junction diverges from the germline segment, which might be a read error. The chain has TRBV18 and TRBJ2-1; 8 bases are shared with TRBD1. This CDR3 has 12 residues. Germline V lookup: CDR1 KGHSH, CDR2 LQKENI. CDR3 sequence reads: CASSPPKGTGHF. Here the CDR3 DNA reads TGTGCCAGCTCACCACCGAAAGGGACAGGCCACTTC.

The V gene is TRBV18, the J gene TRBJ2-7, with D perhaps matching TRBD2 (6 bases). Trimming pared 3 bases from V and 4 bases from J, leaving 13 bases between. The germline CDR1 and CDR2 sequences are KGHSH and LQKENI. This CDR3 comprises 14 residues. The CDR3 reads CASSPSEGRYEQYF. The CDR3 DNA reads TGTGCCAGCTCACCCTCGGAGGGGAGGTACGAGCAGTACTTC.

The CDR3 loop reads CSVGTSLYNEQFF. The CDR3, as DNA: TGCAGCGTTGGGACATCGCTCTACAATGAGCAGTTCTTC. This sequence joins TRBV29-1 and TRBJ2-1, with D possibly being TRBD1 (5 bases). The V gene lost 4 bases and the J gene lost 3 bases, with 10 bases spanning the gap. Germline CDR1 is SQVTM and CDR2 is ANQGSEA. The CDR3 is made up of 13 amino acids.

This clonotype is labeled large. The chain uses TRBV5-1 and TRBJ1-2; no clear D. This CDR3 region has 17 residues. V dropped 4 bases and J dropped 2 bases, with 21 bases sitting between them. Germline loops: CDR1 SGHRS, CDR2 YFSETQ. CDR3 nucleotide sequence: TGCGCCAGCAGCCAAAAGGGTGGCTCTCTCCTCAACTATGGCTACACCTTC. Translated, it gives CASSQKGGSLLNYGYTF. Variable domain in full (rest from reference TRBV5-1 and TRBJ1-2): KAGVTQTPRYLIKTRGQQVTLSCSPISGHRSVSWYQQTPGQGLQFLFEYFSETQRNKGNFPGRFSGRQFSNSRSEMNVSTLELGDSALYLCASSQKGGSLLNYGYTFGSGTRLTVV.

V and J are TRBV5-1 and TRBJ2-7; D is possibly TRBD1 (6 bases). The CDR3 is made up of 16 amino acids. Germline lookup yields CDR1 SGHRS and CDR2 YFSETQ. The V end lost 1 base, the J end lost 3 bases, and 17 bases lay between the germline ends. The CDR3 region has the DNA TGCGCCAGCAGCTTGTCACGGCGGCAGGGGATCTACGAGCAGTACTTC. Translating gives CASSLSRRQGIYEQYF.

The chain has TRBV15 and TRBJ1-6; 7 nucleotides agree with TRBD1. The CDR3 loop spans 13 amino acids. The V and J ends lost 9 bases and 7 bases, in that order; junction bases with no gene match: 6. CDR1 and CDR2 (germline): LNHNV, YYDKDF (reference sequence). Here the CDR3 DNA reads TGTGCCACGAACGACAGGGTGAATTCACCCCTCCACTTT. Protein: CATNDRVNSPLHF.

This clonotype is labeled as large. The chain combines TRBV6-2 or TRBV6-3 with TRBJ2-1; D assignment may be TRBD1 or TRBD2 (5 bases each). The CDR3 runs 14 residues. Per the germline V gene, CDR1 is MNHEY and CDR2 is SVGEGT. V was pared by 3 bases and J by 10 bases, with 16 bases between. The CDR3 DNA reads as TGTGCCAGCAGTTATCAATCCGGGACCACGGAGCAGTTCTTC. Protein product: CASSYQSGTTEQFF.

This chain joins TRBV5-1 and TRBJ2-3; D unresolved. The CDR3 spans 15 residues. The germline V and J ends were trimmed by 0 bases and 3 bases, with 11 bases remaining between them. Germline CDR1 is SGHRS and CDR2 is YFSETQ. CDR3 sequence (DNA): TGCGCCAGCAGCTTGGAGGCCAGTCAAACAGATACGCAGTATTTT. Translation: CASSLEASQTDTQYF.

The chain carries TRBV5-1 and TRBJ2-3, with D perhaps matching TRBD1 (6 bases). Germline CDR1 and CDR2: SGHRS and YFSETQ. The CDR3 sequence is 14 residues long. Trimming left V 4 bases short and J 2 bases short, with 11 bases between. The CDR3 DNA is TGCGCCAGCAGCCAGGACAGCCCCACAGATACGCAGTATTTT. Its protein product is CASSQDSPTDTQYF.

By share, this clonotype ranks as large. The chain couples TRBV10-3 to TRBJ2-5; D gene uncertain. V dropped 2 bases and J dropped 4 bases, with 11 bases sitting between them. CDR1 is ENHRY and CDR2 is SYGVKD in the germline V gene. This CDR3 contains 14 residues. The CDR3 DNA follows: TGTGCCATCAGTGAGGGGCCGCTCGGAGAGACCCAGTACTTC. This translates into CAISEGPLGETQYF.

Of note for this clonotype: This may arise from a read error, as a much more abundant clone is one base away. The chain carries TRBV12-2 and TRBJ2-3; TRBD1, the table's D call, was not compared with the DNA. TRBV12-2 is designated a pseudogene. The CDR3 totals 14 residues. The CDR3 DNA sequence: TGTGCAAGTCGCTTAGGACAGTGGACAGATACGCGGTATTTT. It codes for CASRLGQWTDTRYF.

The chain recombines TRBV5-4 with TRBJ2-5; 13 nucleotides align to TRBD2. The CDR3 spans 16 residues. The germline gives CDR1 SGHNT, CDR2 YYREEE (reference sequence). The V and J ends lost 3 bases and 2 bases, in that order; junction bases with no gene match: 4. This CDR3 is CASSWGLAGPQETQYF. DNA for the CDR3: TGTGCCAGCAGCTGGGGACTAGCGGGACCTCAAGAGACCCAGTACTTC.